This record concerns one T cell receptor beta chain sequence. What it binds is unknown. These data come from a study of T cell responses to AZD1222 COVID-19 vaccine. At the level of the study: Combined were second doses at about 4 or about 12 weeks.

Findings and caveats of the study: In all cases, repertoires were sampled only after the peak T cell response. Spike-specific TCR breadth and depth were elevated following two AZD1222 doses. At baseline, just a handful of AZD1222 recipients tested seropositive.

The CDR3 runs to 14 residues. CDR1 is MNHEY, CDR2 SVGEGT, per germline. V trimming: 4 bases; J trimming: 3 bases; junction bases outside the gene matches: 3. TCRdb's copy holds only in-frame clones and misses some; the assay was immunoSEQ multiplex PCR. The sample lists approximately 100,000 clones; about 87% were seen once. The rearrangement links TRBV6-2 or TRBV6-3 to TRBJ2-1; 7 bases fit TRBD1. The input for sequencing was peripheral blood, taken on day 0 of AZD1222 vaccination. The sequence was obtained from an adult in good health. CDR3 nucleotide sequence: TGTGCCAGCAGTTCGGACAGGCACTACAATGAGCAGTTCTTC. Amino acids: CASSSDRHYNEQFF.